This TCR beta chain was sequenced for a study of cytomegalovirus exposure and HLA in healthy donors (dated by TCRdb to the late 2010s). For context, the study as a whole: In an earlier analysis of 587 of the donors, 276 Gb of sequence data and some 100 million unique TCR beta sequences from about 180 million T cells were reported. The study was designed to test whether signatures of past pathogen exposure could be identified by cataloging public T cell receptors. Typing coverage differed by locus: A, B, C, DRB1 and DQB1 were typed in about 620-640 donors, DQA1 in about 560, DPA1 in 600 to 610, and DPB1 in just under 480. In a later analysis, previously published TCR beta repertoires from 550 to 700 donors were re-analyzed and high-resolution HLA genotyping was added so that TCR occurrence patterns could be studied. High-throughput TCR immunosequencing, statistical association of individual TCRs with disease status, and machine learning were combined to predict cytomegalovirus infection status. A later genetic analysis took genome-wide SNP genotypes for about 60% of the roughly 670 donors and used that subset as a discovery cohort. Across approximately 400 genotyped donors of the cohort, an average of about 200,000 unique TCR beta nucleotide sequences per donor were sequenced, and approximately 17% of those sequences were non-productive. Because of strong linkage in the cohort, roughly five DR-DQ haplotypes were treated as single units for association and clustering. An earlier analysis of about 600 of the donors used high-throughput TCR beta sequencing to judge whether each TCR beta V gene segment behaved as functional or pseudogenic. Class I and class II HLA loci were covered by the typing at four-digit resolution. The study profiled the T cell repertoires of under 850 subjects by immunosequencing and related them to cytomegalovirus serostatus. Donor age, sex, ethnicity and CMV serostatus were compiled alongside the repertoire data. Rather than drawing on any new phenotypic data, the later analysis identified candidate immune exposures from TCR beta sequences and the way those sequences occurred across donors. A separate validation cohort of about 110 different subjects was used in addition to the approximately 610-subject first cohort. About 330 gigabases of sequencing data and around 85 million unique TCR sequences made up an early release that covered fewer than 650 HLA-typed donors. The genetic ancestry cluster associated with self-reported Caucasian donors included 65% to 90% of the approximately 400 genotyped donors. All discovery cohort repertoires had been generated using a single sequencing platform.

In total, more than 500 healthy bone marrow donors made up the cohort. At the time of sampling, every cohort member was nominally healthy, though immune exposures that went unrecorded were likely present. The donor was CMV seropositive and was included in the group of 270 or so seropositive cohort members. A peripheral blood sample was collected from each donor, and TCR beta sequencing was performed on peripheral blood mononuclear cells. The Qiagen DNeasy Blood Extraction Kit was used to extract genomic DNA from the blood cell samples. The library was obtained by the immunoSEQ multiplex PCR assay. For the multiplex PCR, a mixture combining 60 forward primers for TCR Vbeta segments and 13 reverse primers for TCR Jbeta segments was used. Amplification of the CDR3 region of rearranged TCR beta genes was performed with a multiplex PCR assay on genomic DNA. On the Illumina HiSeq System, the amplified TCR beta libraries were sequenced as 87-base-pair reads. As for how the authors treated the data: A later analysis tallied 80 million to 95 million unique TCR beta chains across the 666 repertoires, and approximately 12 million of those chains were shared by two or more donors. Raw reads were error-corrected and collapsed into unique sequences by a nearest-neighbor algorithm in which closely related sequences were merged to remove PCR and sequencing errors. CDR3 sequences were aligned to IMGT reference sequences to assign V, D and J gene segments. Each retained sequence needed at least a six-nucleotide match to both a V gene segment and a J gene segment. A rearrangement was called productive if the CDR3 had no stop codons and remained in frame with V and J, and every other rearrangement was called non-productive. Following IMGT convention, CDR3 was defined as the stretch from the second conserved V-encoded cysteine up to the conserved J-encoded phenylalanine. In an earlier analysis of just under 600 of the donors, sequences lacking an unambiguous match to a single V gene segment were excluded. In an earlier analysis of several hundred of the donors, a V segment was called functional when productive rearrangements were above 56.7%, and segregating when the standard deviation between donors exceeded 5%. A statistical classification framework was developed to diagnose cytomegalovirus status using the catalog of TCR beta chain sequences. V and J gene assignment, in a later analysis, came from comparing TCR nucleotide sequences with IMGT/GENE-DB human TR gene sequences. Using the TCRdist pipeline, a later analysis assigned CDR3 sequences along with most-parsimonious VDJ recombination scenarios. In a later analysis, every TCR beta chain was defined by the combination of its CDR3 amino acid sequence and its V-gene family, and reads without a unique V-gene family were dropped. To address suspected cross-contamination and a sequencing artifact, a later analysis removed roughly 580 highly shared, low-generation-probability nucleotide sequences. For each public chain, a later analysis derived a clonal expansion index from normalized ranks of inferred template counts within each repertoire. In a later analysis, generation probabilities were computed with a VDJ recombination model fitted to out-of-frame rearrangements, and the resulting probabilities were checked against IGoR. In a later analysis, TCR-TCR, TCR-HLA and TCR-CMV co-occurrence was scored with hypergeometric tests, and a repertoire-size bias correction was applied to TCR pairs. False discovery rates were estimated in a later analysis by permuting HLA or CMV assignments 20 times. In a later analysis, co-occurring TCRs were grouped using DBSCAN, with TCRdist sequence similarity added in when clustering inside HLA-allele-positive subsets. Repertoires with fewer than 30,000 or more than 120,000 public chains, plus five repertoires with anomalous nucleotide sharing, were excluded from co-occurrence clustering. This immuneACCESS table, as held by TCRdb, lists in-frame sequences with V and J called but not all clones. Of the missing ones, under half trace to an unresolved V gene in checked studies; the others have no known cause. The V and J calls and clone size were taken over from that table, and D and trimming were inferred from the DNA. This sample lists 85,000 to 100,000 clones; around four fifths were detected once. The ten largest clonotypes hold roughly 4.3% of the sample.

Broad study findings and their caveats: Most CMV-associated TCR beta chains appeared to be HLA-restricted in a later analysis, and the HLA associations seemed to be driven largely by CMV exposure. Compared with equally common non-associated chains, HLA-associated TCR beta chains in a later analysis were more clonally expanded and had lower generation probabilities. Linkage disequilibrium might explain the correlated functional status among segregating V segments, but an unknown experimental factor could not be ruled out. Across donors, most TCR sequences were observed very rarely, whereas some public TCRs were present in many individuals. A later analysis associated 17,000 or so TCR beta sequences with specific HLA alleles at a false discovery rate of 0.05. The classifier was reported to diagnose cytomegalovirus status with high specificity and sensitivity in both the original cohort and the validation cohort. CMV serostatus was the only immune exposure information available for the cohort. Because HLA typing was missing for some donors at each locus, association tests included only the typed subset. The 87-base-pair reads could not distinguish some IMGT-functional V segments, including TRBV6-2 and TRBV6-3, so those segments were excluded. In an earlier analysis of about 600 of the donors, most TCR beta V segments appeared in productive rearrangements about 90% or about 30% of the time, broadly matching IMGT annotations. The cohort was sequenced for TCR beta chains only, and without alpha or paired-chain data the features that could be detected were limited. V-gene and J-gene trimming of TCR beta chains was associated with a missense DCLRE1C variant in a later genetic analysis, and the association was replicated in an independent cohort. Some 15 rarely observed V segments, including chromosome 9 orphons, were excluded from the earlier analysis of about 500 of the donors because counts were too low. According to the authors, the approach could potentially be generalized to other disease states and immunological phenotypes. In the study, some 160 TCR beta chains were listed as associated with cytomegalovirus. Presence/absence analyses assumed roughly uniform sequencing depth across donors, an assumption that may not hold. When HLA alleles, especially DR and DQ, strongly co-occurred, TCR associations were difficult to assign to individual alleles. The sequencing pipeline was judged likely to have produced a cluster of highly shared sequence variants as a technical artifact. In a later analysis, the rate of TCR association differed among HLA loci, with DRB1 alleles having the most associated TCRs and HLA-C alleles having the fewest. Compared with the roughly 710-donor mean, donors in an Asian-associated ancestry cluster had fewer N-insertions in productive TCRs, according to a later genetic analysis. In vitro tests confirmed that a few of the cytomegalovirus-associated TCR beta chains recognize cytomegalovirus antigens. A further reported finding was that TCR beta sequences accurately predicted the HLA-A and HLA-B alleles for most subjects in the first cohort. A later analysis reported that several top co-occurrence clusters appeared linked to parvovirus B19, influenza, CMV and Epstein-Barr virus.

V is cut by 3 bases and J by 7 bases, and the space between the germline ends is 8 bases. The germline V gene specifies SQVTM as CDR1 and ANQGSEA as CDR2. Reading from cysteine to phenylalanine, the CDR3 counts 11 amino acids. Just CDR3 DNA is preserved here, 33 bases in frame from base 1. Details on this clone: What antigen it recognizes has not been identified. No qualities accompany the bases; no much larger clone lies one base away.

The clonotype was recovered from a woman in her thirties or forties in good health and CMV-seropositive. Recombination joined TRBV29-1 with TRBJ2-3; the D gene is unclear. Sequencing was carried out using PBMCs. The CDR3 reads as follows: CSVDSRNTQYF. The DNA sequence is TGCAGCGTTGACTCGAGGAATACGCAGTATTTT.